Listed below are T cell receptor beta chains from one sample, sequenced in a study of OX40 agonist ivuxolimab in advanced cancers. Using immunoSEQ multiplex PCR, the repertoire was profiled, and TCRdb retains in-frame clones only, with some absent. Of about 75,000 clones listed, 85% to 90% are singletons. This sample comprised CD4+ or CD8+ T cells sorted from blood, obtained in a trial of the OX40 agonist ivuxolimab. These TCRs come from an adult with an advanced solid tumor such as melanoma, head and neck, liver or kidney cancer. The CDR3 runs from the conserved cysteine through the conserved F or W. The order of the fields is CDR3 DNA, CDR3 protein, V gene, clone size, J gene, D gene. The D gene is left open where the match is weak. Clone size is stated in some rows and not others, as once, few, many or a class when expanded.

cdr3_nt: TGTGCCAGCAGCGGGGACAGGGGGGCAAATACGCAGTATTTT; cdr3_aa: CASSGDRGANTQYF; v_call: TRBV7-3; clone_size: once; j_call: TRBJ2-3; d_call: TRBD1
cdr3_nt: TGCGCCAGCAGCCTGTTAGTCAGCGAGCAGTTCTTC; cdr3_aa: CASSLLVSEQFF; v_call: TRBV5-1; clone_size: NA; j_call: TRBJ2-1; d_call: NA
cdr3_nt: TGTGCCAGCAGAACTCCCGGGATCCCGGAACCTTTCTACACCTTC; cdr3_aa: CASRTPGIPEPFYTF; v_call: TRBV6-5; clone_size: NA; j_call: TRBJ1-2; d_call: NA
cdr3_nt: TGTGCCTGGAGTTGGGGTTCTAATGAAAAACTGTTTTTT; cdr3_aa: CAWSWGSNEKLFF; v_call: TRBV30; clone_size: NA; j_call: TRBJ1-4; d_call: NA
cdr3_nt: TGCGCCAGCAGCTTGGAAGGGCTAGCGAGCGAGCAGTACTTC; cdr3_aa: CASSLEGLASEQYF; v_call: TRBV5-1; clone_size: once; j_call: TRBJ2-7; d_call: NA
cdr3_nt: TGTGCCAGCAGCCTAGACAGGGTTCGGGACGAGCAGTACTTC; cdr3_aa: CASSLDRVRDEQYF; v_call: TRBV28; clone_size: NA; j_call: TRBJ2-7; d_call: TRBD1
cdr3_nt: TGTGCCAGTAGGATCGGACGGGCGGCGGCTAATGAAAAACTGTTTTTT; cdr3_aa: CASRIGRAAANEKLFF; v_call: TRBV19; clone_size: NA; j_call: TRBJ1-4; d_call: NA
cdr3_nt: TGTGCCAGTAGTATAGCCTACTCTGGAAACACCATATATTTT; cdr3_aa: CASSIAYSGNTIYF; v_call: TRBV19; clone_size: NA; j_call: TRBJ1-3; d_call: NA
cdr3_nt: TGTGCCAGTAGTAGTGAGACAGGGTCCTACGAGCAGTACTTC; cdr3_aa: CASSSETGSYEQYF; v_call: TRBV19; clone_size: NA; j_call: TRBJ2-7; d_call: TRBD1
cdr3_nt: TGTGCCACCAGCAGAGAATCTAGCGGGGGATACGAGCAGTACTTC; cdr3_aa: CATSRESSGGYEQYF; v_call: TRBV15; clone_size: NA; j_call: TRBJ2-7; d_call: TRBD2
cdr3_nt: TGTGCCAGCAGCTCCGCCGGGACAGGGGGCTTCGAGCAGTACTTC; cdr3_aa: CASSSAGTGGFEQYF; v_call: TRBV7-6; clone_size: NA; j_call: TRBJ2-7; d_call: TRBD1
cdr3_nt: TGTGCCAGCAGCTTCCGATGGACAGATTACAATGAGCAGTTCTTC; cdr3_aa: CASSFRWTDYNEQFF; v_call: TRBV7-9; clone_size: NA; j_call: TRBJ2-1; d_call: NA
cdr3_nt: TGCGCCAGCAGCTTAGGGGGTAAGGCAGATACGCAGTATTTT; cdr3_aa: CASSLGGKADTQYF; v_call: TRBV5-1; clone_size: NA; j_call: TRBJ2-3; d_call: NA
cdr3_nt: TGTGCCAGCAGTTTCAGGGGTGTCCGGACTGAAGCTTTCTTT; cdr3_aa: CASSFRGVRTEAFF; v_call: TRBV28; clone_size: NA; j_call: TRBJ1-1; d_call: NA
cdr3_nt: TGTGCCAGCAGCTGGGAGAAGGGATTTGAAGCTTTCTTT; cdr3_aa: CASSWEKGFEAFF; v_call: TRBV5-4; clone_size: NA; j_call: TRBJ1-1; d_call: NA
cdr3_nt: TGTGCCATCAGGGCCCAAATGTTGGGGAGTAGCACCGGGGAGCTGTTTTTT; cdr3_aa: CAIRAQMLGSSTGELFF; v_call: TRBV10-3; clone_size: once; j_call: TRBJ2-2; d_call: NA
cdr3_nt: TGTGCCAGCAGCTTAATACGGGTCAGGGAGAAAAACATTCAGTACTTC; cdr3_aa: CASSLIRVREKNIQYF; v_call: TRBV7-9; clone_size: NA; j_call: TRBJ2-4; d_call: NA
cdr3_nt: TGTGCCAGCAGCGCCTTAGCGGGGGGGAACACCGGGGAGCTGTTTTTT; cdr3_aa: CASSALAGGNTGELFF; v_call: TRBV5-4; clone_size: NA; j_call: TRBJ2-2; d_call: TRBD2
cdr3_nt: TGTGCCGAGCTCGGTGGGGGGACAGATACGCAGTATTTT; cdr3_aa: CAELGGGTDTQYF; v_call: TRBV7-9; clone_size: NA; j_call: TRBJ2-3; d_call: NA
cdr3_nt: TGTGCCAGCAGCGTAGGTCTGCGGAAGGCAGATACGCAGTATTTT; cdr3_aa: CASSVGLRKADTQYF; v_call: TRBV9; clone_size: NA; j_call: TRBJ2-3; d_call: NA
cdr3_nt: TGTGCCAGCAGCGCCTATAACACCGGGGAGCTGTTTTTT; cdr3_aa: CASSAYNTGELFF; v_call: TRBV7-3; clone_size: once; j_call: TRBJ2-2; d_call: NA
cdr3_nt: TGTGCCAGTACCTTAGACAGGGAGGGACAGCCCCAGCATTTT; cdr3_aa: CASTLDREGQPQHF; v_call: TRBV19; clone_size: NA; j_call: TRBJ1-5; d_call: TRBD1
cdr3_nt: TGTGCCAGCAGTTATGAGGGACAGGGGGTAGACTATGGCTACACCTTC; cdr3_aa: CASSYEGQGVDYGYTF; v_call: TRBV28; clone_size: NA; j_call: TRBJ1-2; d_call: TRBD1
cdr3_nt: TGTGCCAGCAGTTTATACGCCGGGGGGGCGCCCTTGTTT; cdr3_aa: CASSLYAGGAPLF; v_call: TRBV28; clone_size: NA; j_call: TRBJ1-1; d_call: NA
cdr3_nt: TGTGCCAGCAGCCTACCGGGACAGGCCTCCTACGAGCAGTACTTC; cdr3_aa: CASSLPGQASYEQYF; v_call: TRBV7-9; clone_size: NA; j_call: TRBJ2-7; d_call: TRBD1
cdr3_nt: TGTGCCAGCAGCTTAATGAGCTCTGGGGCCAACGTCCTGACTTTC; cdr3_aa: CASSLMSSGANVLTF; v_call: TRBV7-6; clone_size: NA; j_call: TRBJ2-6; d_call: NA
cdr3_nt: TGTGCCAGCAGTTACTCGCCGGGACGGATCAACTATGGCTACACCTTC; cdr3_aa: CASSYSPGRINYGYTF; v_call: TRBV6-5; clone_size: NA; j_call: TRBJ1-2; d_call: NA
cdr3_nt: TGTGCCAGCAGTGAATTTGGAAGTAATTCACCCCTCCACTTT; cdr3_aa: CASSEFGSNSPLHF; v_call: TRBV25-1; clone_size: NA; j_call: TRBJ1-6; d_call: NA
cdr3_nt: TGCGCCAGCAGCTTGGGAGGGTTTTCTGGGGCCAACGTCCTGACTTTC; cdr3_aa: CASSLGGFSGANVLTF; v_call: TRBV5-1; clone_size: NA; j_call: TRBJ2-6; d_call: NA
cdr3_nt: TGTGCCAGTAGTATGGGACAACTAGCCAAAAACATTCAGTACTTC; cdr3_aa: CASSMGQLAKNIQYF; v_call: TRBV19; clone_size: NA; j_call: TRBJ2-4; d_call: NA
cdr3_nt: TGCGCCAGCAGCTTGGACAGGGGGTCGGCTAATGAAAAACTGTTTTTT; cdr3_aa: CASSLDRGSANEKLFF; v_call: TRBV5-1; clone_size: NA; j_call: TRBJ1-4; d_call: TRBD1
cdr3_nt: TGTGCCAGCAGCTTAAACAGGGGTAATACAGATACGCAGTATTTT; cdr3_aa: CASSLNRGNTDTQYF; v_call: TRBV7-2; clone_size: NA; j_call: TRBJ2-3; d_call: TRBD1
cdr3_nt: TGTGCCAGCAGTCCCTCAGGGACGCCAAGGGGTGGCTACACCTTC; cdr3_aa: CASSPSGTPRGGYTF; v_call: TRBV28; clone_size: NA; j_call: TRBJ1-2; d_call: NA
cdr3_nt: TGTGCCAGCAGTCCAGGGGGCTGGGGCTACACCTTC; cdr3_aa: CASSPGGWGYTF; v_call: TRBV28; clone_size: few; j_call: TRBJ1-2; d_call: TRBD1
cdr3_nt: TGTGCCATTCCCTTCCGGGGTAGAGATGGCTACACCTTC; cdr3_aa: CAIPFRGRDGYTF; v_call: TRBV6-7; clone_size: few; j_call: TRBJ1-2; d_call: NA
cdr3_nt: TGTGCCAGCAGTTACGGGGGCAGGGGCTACACCTTC; cdr3_aa: CASSYGGRGYTF; v_call: TRBV6-6; clone_size: once; j_call: TRBJ1-2; d_call: NA